These 17 T cell receptor beta chains originate from one sample sequenced in a study of blood T cell repertoires in COVID-19. Generated by immunoSEQ multiplex PCR, the TCRdb table keeps only in-frame clones and is missing some. The table includes about 190,000 clones, 82% detected once. What was sequenced was PBMCs or T cells enriched from blood (not recorded which). These receptors all come from an older woman with acute COVID-19.

This chain joins TRBV3-1 (or the pseudogene TRBV3-2) and TRBJ2-3; 7 bases line up with TRBD1. Germline trimming cut 5 bases from V and 8 bases from J; bases unmatched to any gene: 7. Looked up from germline, CDR1 is LGHDT and CDR2 is YNNKEL (reference sequence). CDR3 length: 13 residues. The CDR3 region has the DNA TGTGCCAGCAGCAAAGGGGGCATGGGTACGCAGTATTTT. This sequence encodes CASSKGGMGTQYF.

The gene calls are TRBV3-1 (or the pseudogene TRBV3-2) and TRBJ1-5, with 8 bases matching TRBD1. V lost 3 bases to trimming and J lost 0 bases; unmatched junction nucleotides: 10. This CDR3 has 18 amino acids. The germline V gene encodes CDR1 LGHDT and CDR2 YNNKEL (reference sequence). The CDR3 coding sequence is TGTGCCAGCAGCCAGGGACCGACAGGGGCCTATAGCAATCAGCCCCAGCATTTT. Its protein product is CASSQGPTGAYSNQPQHF.

CDR3 region: CASSPPSGTGNTIYF. Here the CDR3 DNA reads TGTGCCAGCTCACCACCGTCAGGTACCGGAAACACCATATATTTT. V and J are TRBV18 and TRBJ1-3; D is undetermined. Germline lookup yields CDR1 KGHSH and CDR2 LQKENI. This CDR3 has 15 amino acids. Trimming cost V 0 bases and J 4 bases, with 10 bases left between them.

The gene calls are TRBV4-3 and TRBJ2-1; D is perhaps TRBD1 (5 bases). Between the trimmed V and J ends, which lost 0 bases and 1 base, there was a span of 19 bases. Germline V gives CDR1 LGHNA, CDR2 YSLEER. CDR3 size: 19 residues. In DNA, the CDR3 is TGCGCCAGCAGCCAAGATCTCTTCCAGGGTCAAGGGTCCTACAATGAGCAGTTCTTC. Translating it yields CASSQDLFQGQGSYNEQFF.

This chain uses TRBV5-8 with TRBJ2-7, with a possible D match to TRBD2 (5 bases). The CDR3 has 14 amino acids. Trimming took off 0 bases at V and 1 base at J, with 8 bases between the two ends. Germline V gene lookup returns CDR1 SGHTS and CDR2 YDEGEE. The CDR3 protein is CASSLAPGSYEQYF. Written as DNA, the CDR3 is TGTGCCAGCAGCTTGGCCCCGGGGTCCTACGAGCAGTACTTC.

This clone was counted a few times. The chain is built from TRBV19 and TRBJ1-5; 7 bases match TRBD1. The V gene's germline CDR1 is LNHDA and CDR2 SQIVND (reference sequence). After removal of 7 bases from V and 5 bases from J, the junction contained 11 bases not matched to a gene. This CDR3 has 15 residues. The CDR3 protein is CASTTYSGGYQPQHF. The CDR3 DNA reads TGTGCCAGTACTACTTATTCAGGGGGTTATCAGCCCCAGCATTTT.

The V call is TRBV27, the J call TRBJ2-3; 9 bases line up with TRBD1. Per germline, CDR1 MNHEY and CDR2 SMNVEV (reference sequence). Unmatched junction bases numbered 9, after V lost 6 bases and J lost 2 bases. The length of the CDR3 is 16 residues. CDR3 region: CASRGQGTDYTDTQYF. Here the CDR3 DNA reads TGTGCCAGCAGAGGACAGGGGACCGATTACACAGATACGCAGTATTTT.

This clone was detected a few times. This chain uses TRBV18 with TRBJ2-5; D is perhaps TRBD2 (6 bases). Germline lookup yields CDR1 KGHSH and CDR2 LQKENI. The CDR3 sequence is 15 residues long. V lost 1 base to trimming and J lost 5 bases, with 14 bases between them. This CDR3 reads CASSPRDWESETQYF. The CDR3 bases are TGTGCCAGCTCACCACGGGACTGGGAGTCGGAGACCCAGTACTTC. Looking up the rest from reference TRBV18 and TRBJ2-5 gives the full variable domain: NAGVMQNPRHLVRRRGQEARLRCSPMKGHSHVYWYRQLPEEGLKFMVYLQKENIIDESGMPKERFSAEFPKEGPSILRIQQVVRGDSAAYFCASSPRDWESETQYFGPGTRLLVL.

The rearrangement uses TRBV3-1 (or the pseudogene TRBV3-2) and TRBJ2-1; TRBD2 matches 9 bases. CDR3 length: 15 residues. Looked up from germline, CDR1 is LGHDT and CDR2 is YNNKEL (reference sequence). After removal of 1 base from V and 2 bases from J, the junction contained 0 bases not matched to a gene. In DNA form, the CDR3 reads TGTGCCAGCAGCCAAGGACTAGCGGCCTACAATGAGCAGTTCTTC. This translates into CASSQGLAAYNEQFF.

This chain links TRBV27 with TRBJ1-3, with TRBD1 matching over 8 bases. CDR1 is MNHEY, CDR2 SMNVEV, per germline (reference sequence). The CDR3 loop spans 16 amino acids. V lost 3 bases, J lost 1 base, and 5 bases stayed unmatched. The CDR3 spells CASSFGTGLSGNTIYF. The CDR3 region has the DNA TGTGCCAGCAGTTTCGGGACAGGATTATCTGGAAACACCATATATTTT.

This chain links TRBV5-4 with TRBJ1-2; possible D gene TRBD1, 5 bases. The CDR3 has 12 residues. V lost 4 bases, J lost 13 bases, and 17 bases lay in between. Germline CDR1 and CDR2: SGHNT and YYREEE (reference sequence). The CDR3 DNA follows: TGTGCCAGCAGCACCGACAGACTTCTCCGCACCTTC. It yields the protein CASSTDRLLRTF.

The chain uses TRBV7-2 and TRBJ1-3; 7 bases agree with TRBD1. In germline, CDR1 is SGHTA, CDR2 FQGNSA. Unmatched junction bases numbered 9, after V lost 3 bases and J lost 1 base. This CDR3 is built from 17 residues. DNA of the CDR3: TGTGCCAGCAGCTTCGGGACAGCAACTACATCTGGAAACACCATATATTTT. This sequence encodes CASSFGTATTSGNTIYF.

This clone has more than one count but fewer than ten. The V and J genes are TRBV19 and TRBJ1-2, with D perhaps TRBD1 (6 bases). Germline V lookup: CDR1 LNHDA, CDR2 SQIVND (reference sequence). The CDR3 loop spans 13 amino acids. V was cut by 4 bases and J by 6 bases, with 12 bases left in between. CDR3 loop: CASSTRGADGYTF. CDR3 bases: TGTGCCAGTAGTACTCGGGGGGCGGATGGCTACACCTTC.

The chain joins TRBV7-9 to TRBJ1-6; D might be TRBD1 (5 bases). Germline V gene sequence: CDR1 SEHNR, CDR2 FQNEAQ (reference sequence). The CDR3 has 12 amino acids. The ends were cut back, 10 bases at V and 8 bases at J, with 12 bases in the middle. The CDR3 spells CATRDWDSPLHF. CDR3 in DNA: TGTGCCACAAGGGACTGGGATTCACCCCTCCACTTT.

The rearrangement joins TRBV7-8 to TRBJ1-5; D gene unclear. Germline V gene lookup returns CDR1 SGHVS and CDR2 FQNEAQ. CDR3 length: 15 amino acids. The V end lost 2 bases, the J end lost 0 bases, and 8 bases lay between the germline ends. CDR3 nucleotides: TGTGCCAGCAGCTTATGGCCCCCTAGCAATCAGCCCCAGCATTTT. Translating gives CASSLWPPSNQPQHF.

The V gene is TRBV28, the J gene TRBJ1-2, with 8 bases matching TRBD1. The CDR3 has 13 amino acids. Germline V lookup: CDR1 MDHEN, CDR2 SYDVKM. Losses at the gene ends were 3 bases for V and 4 bases for J; bases not matched to a gene: 1. The CDR3 region has the DNA TGTGCCAGCAGTTTTACAGGGGGCTATGGCTACACCTTC. This codes for CASSFTGGYGYTF.

This clone was seen only a few times. J is TRBJ1-1 and V is TRBV9; no clear D gene. V lost 3 bases, J lost 11 bases, and 20 bases lay in between. The CDR3 is 14 amino acids. Germline CDR1 SGDLS, CDR2 YYNGEE. The CDR3 loop reads CASSAVGGPSAAFF. CDR3 sequence (DNA): TGTGCCAGCAGCGCCGTGGGAGGACCGTCTGCGGCTTTCTTT.